These 32 T cell receptor beta chains were sequenced from one sample in a study of T cell responses to AZD1222 COVID-19 vaccine. Method: immunoSEQ multiplex PCR; TCRdb's copy keeps in-frame clones and lacks some. The sample yields around 95,000 clones, about nine tenths seen once. The sample here was peripheral blood, taken on day 0 of AZD1222 vaccination. These receptors all come from an adult in good health.

The chain is built from TRBV6-5 and TRBJ2-2, with 10 bases fitting TRBD2. CDR1 is MNHEY, CDR2 SVGAGI, per germline. CDR3 length: 16 amino acids. V shed 2 bases, J shed 4 bases, and the junction held 4 bases outside the gene matches. CDR3 DNA: TGTGCCAGCAGTTACGAGACTAGCGGGTTCACCGGGGAGCTGTTTTTT. This translates into CASSYETSGFTGELFF.

The genes are TRBV6-5 and TRBJ1-1; the D is unclear. V lost 6 bases to trimming and J lost 8 bases, with 22 bases between them. Per the germline V gene, CDR1 is MNHEY and CDR2 is SVGAGI. This CDR3 region has 15 residues. CDR3 amino acids: CASSLTIRAEREAFF. CDR3 bases: TGTGCCAGCAGCCTTACGATAAGGGCAGAGAGAGAAGCTTTCTTT.

On this clone: One end of the junction fails to match germline, which may point to a read error. The V and J genes are TRBV2 and TRBJ1-2, with 8 bases fitting TRBD1. The CDR3 sequence is 14 residues long. Germline CDR1 is SNHLY and CDR2 is FYNNEI. This chain's CDR3 is CASSDYGETGVVAF. The CDR3 bases are TGTGCCAGCAGTGATTATGGGGAGACAGGGGTCGTGGCCTTC. The full variable domain, rest sourced from reference TRBV2 and TRBJ1-2, is EPEVTQTPSHQVTQMGQEVILRCVPISNHLYFYWYRQILGQKVEFLVSFYNNEISEKSEIFDDQFSVERPDGSNFTLKIRSTKLEDSAMYFCASSDYGETGVVAFGSGTRLTVV.

The chain has TRBV4-2 and TRBJ2-1; a possible D gene is TRBD2 (5 bases). This CDR3 contains 15 residues. Between the trimmed V and J ends, which lost 5 bases and 0 bases, there was a span of 11 bases. Germline V gene lookup returns CDR1 LGHNA and CDR2 YNFKEQ. CDR3 nucleotide sequence: TGTGCCAGCAGCTTCGGAGCGGACTCCTACAATGAGCAGTTCTTC. Translated: CASSFGADSYNEQFF.

This chain uses TRBV10-1 with TRBJ1-1, with D perhaps matching TRBD1 (6 bases). Trimming removed 2 bases at V and 5 bases at J, with 12 bases between. Germline V gives CDR1 WNHNN, CDR2 SYGVQD (reference sequence). There are 14 residues in the CDR3. CDR3 in amino acids: CASSEQGWSTEAFF. Here the CDR3 DNA reads TGCGCCAGCAGTGAGCAGGGGTGGTCGACTGAAGCTTTCTTT.

The gene calls are TRBV5-1 and TRBJ2-7; TRBD2 matches 13 bases. This CDR3 contains 14 residues. Germline trimming cut 0 bases from V and 10 bases from J; bases unmatched to any gene: 4. Looked up from germline, CDR1 is SGHRS and CDR2 is YFSETQ. The CDR3 nucleotides are TGCGCCAGCAGCTTGGGACTAGCGGGAGGATATCAGTACTTC. This gives the protein CASSLGLAGGYQYF. The full variable domain, rest sourced from reference TRBV5-1 and TRBJ2-7, is KAGVTQTPRYLIKTRGQQVTLSCSPISGHRSVSWYQQTPGQGLQFLFEYFSETQRNKGNFPGRFSGRQFSNSRSEMNVSTLELGDSALYLCASSLGLAGGYQYFGPGTRLTVT.

V gene TRBV5-6 combines with J gene TRBJ2-7; 7 nucleotides agree with TRBD1. Germline V gene lookup returns CDR1 SGHDT and CDR2 YYEEEE. CDR3 length: 13 amino acids. J gave up 1 base and V 3 bases, and 1 base lay outside the gene matches. CDR3 region: CASSSTGSYEQYF. The DNA for the CDR3 is TGTGCCAGCAGCTCGACAGGGTCCTACGAGCAGTACTTC.

This clone has a single count. V gene TRBV9 combines with J gene TRBJ2-1; D is undetermined. With 0 bases removed from V and 3 bases from J, the gap between germline ends came to 7 bases. The germline gives CDR1 SGDLS, CDR2 YYNGEE. The CDR3 has 14 amino acids. In DNA form, the CDR3 reads TGTGCCAGCAGCGTAGCTTTGGTCTACAATGAGCAGTTCTTC. Encoded protein: CASSVALVYNEQFF.

The rearrangement uses TRBV28 and TRBJ2-7, with a tentative D call TRBD1 (5 bases). The CDR3 has 13 amino acids. Germline V gives CDR1 MDHEN, CDR2 SYDVKM. The ends were cut back, 6 bases at V and 1 base at J, with 10 bases in the middle. CDR3 sequence reads: CASRTGQSYEQYF. For the CDR3, the DNA is TGTGCCAGCAGAACCGGACAATCCTACGAGCAGTACTTC.

The chain joins TRBV2 to TRBJ2-3; D is unresolved. Germline-derived CDR1 and CDR2 are SNHLY and FYNNEI. The ends were cut back, 7 bases at V and 2 bases at J, with 13 bases in the middle. The length of the CDR3 is 14 residues. In DNA form, the CDR3 reads TGTGCCAGCACCTTCACCACCGTCACAGATACGCAGTATTTT. Its protein product is CASTFTTVTDTQYF.

This chain uses TRBV9 with TRBJ2-1; 7 nucleotides line up with TRBD2. The germline CDR1 and CDR2 sequences are SGDLS and YYNGEE. Germline trimming cut 0 bases from V and 2 bases from J; bases unmatched to any gene: 5. The CDR3 is 16 residues long. The CDR3 is CASSVEAGVAYNEQFF. For the CDR3, the DNA is TGTGCCAGCAGCGTAGAGGCGGGAGTCGCCTACAATGAGCAGTTCTTC.

The chain couples TRBV5-1 to TRBJ1-1, with TRBD1 identical over 8 bases. CDR1 is SGHRS, CDR2 YFSETQ, per germline. V gave up 2 bases and J gave up 3 bases; unmatched junction bases: 3. This CDR3 comprises 14 residues. In DNA, the CDR3 is TGCGCCAGCAGCTTAACGACAGGGGACACTGAAGCTTTCTTT. As protein: CASSLTTGDTEAFF.

CDR3 region: CASSGKIAGVAIYEQYF. In DNA, the CDR3 is TGTGCCAGCAGCGGCAAGATAGCGGGGGTCGCCATTTACGAGCAGTACTTC. This chain uses TRBV2 with TRBJ2-7, with TRBD2 identical over 9 bases. The length of the CDR3 is 17 residues. Trimming cost V 6 bases and J 4 bases; bases outside gene matches: 16. Germline CDR1 SNHLY, CDR2 FYNNEI.

The chain has TRBV30 and TRBJ1-6; D might be TRBD1 (6 bases). Between the trimmed V and J ends, which lost 4 bases and 14 bases, there was a span of 18 bases. Germline V gives CDR1 GTSNPN, CDR2 SVGIG (reference sequence). This CDR3 contains 13 residues. The CDR3: CAWKLRDSGALHF. CDR3 DNA: TGTGCCTGGAAATTGAGGGATTCAGGGGCCCTCCACTTT.

The V gene is TRBV14, the J gene TRBJ1-1, with D possibly TRBD1 on 5 matching bases. The CDR3 spans 14 residues. With 0 bases removed from V and 7 bases from J, the gap between germline ends came to 12 bases. Germline lookup yields CDR1 SGHDN and CDR2 FVKESK. The CDR3 nucleotides are TGTGCCAGCAGCCAAGATCGGGACTGGGGTGAAGCTTTCTTT. It codes for CASSQDRDWGEAFF.

The J gene is TRBJ1-1, the V gene TRBV10-1; D might be TRBD1 (5 bases). The germline V gene has CDR1 WNHNN and CDR2 SYGVQD (reference sequence). V shed 7 bases and J shed 4 bases, with 16 bases lying between them. This CDR3 is built from 14 residues. CDR3: CASNPFGGATEAFF. In nucleotides, the CDR3 is TGCGCCAGCAACCCCTTTGGAGGGGCCACTGAAGCTTTCTTT.

The chain couples TRBV9 to TRBJ1-2; a possible D gene is TRBD1 (5 bases). Deletions cut 6 bases from V and 6 bases from J, with 18 bases between. This CDR3 has 14 amino acids. Looked up from germline, CDR1 is SGDLS and CDR2 is YYNGEE. CDR3 in amino acids: CASTPWDVRDGYTF. The CDR3 DNA is TGTGCCAGCACCCCTTGGGACGTCCGAGATGGCTACACCTTC.

The chain combines TRBV12-3 or TRBV12-4 with TRBJ2-2; D remains unclear. V lost 3 bases and J lost 5, with 4 bases in between. CDR3 size: 12 residues. The CDR3 DNA reads TGTGCCAGCAGTTTTATGACCGGGGAGCTGTTTTTT. It codes for CASSFMTGELFF.

This chain uses TRBV5-1 with TRBJ2-3; 7 bases are shared with TRBD2. J was trimmed by 5 bases and V by 1 base; bases with no gene match: 7. Germline V gives CDR1 SGHRS, CDR2 YFSETQ. This CDR3 is built from 15 residues. CDR3 DNA: TGCGCCAGCAGCTTGACCCCACGGGAGGTAGATACGCAGTATTTT. As protein: CASSLTPREVDTQYF.

Only one count was recorded for this clone. The V gene is TRBV7-2, the J gene TRBJ2-7; TRBD1 or TRBD2 may be the D gene (5 bases each). The CDR3 runs to 11 residues. V shed 6 bases and J shed 4 bases, with 7 bases lying between them. The germline gives CDR1 SGHTA, CDR2 FQGNSA. CDR3 in DNA: TGTGCCAGCAGGGGGGAATACGAGCAGTACTTC. It translates to CASRGEYEQYF.

V usage is TRBV7-8 and J usage is TRBJ2-2; 11 bases are shared with TRBD2. Trimming cost V 6 bases and J 6 bases; bases outside gene matches: 6. Looked up from germline, CDR1 is SGHVS and CDR2 is FQNEAQ. CDR3 length: 15 residues. CDR3 amino acids: CASSPSGRRAGELFF. CDR3 DNA: TGTGCCAGCAGTCCTAGCGGGAGGAGGGCCGGGGAGCTGTTTTTT. The full variable domain, with the rest looked up from reference TRBV7-8 and TRBJ2-2, is GAGVSQSPRYKVAKRGQDVALRCDPISGHVSLFWYQQALGQGPEFLTYFQNEAQLDKSGLPSDRFFAERPEGSVSTLKIQRTQQEDSAVYLCASSPSGRRAGELFFGEGSRLTVL.

The rearrangement links TRBV28 to TRBJ2-3; D possibly corresponds to TRBD2 (6 bases). The germline V and J ends were trimmed by 3 bases and 2 bases, with 21 bases remaining between them. The length of the CDR3 is 18 residues. The germline V gene encodes CDR1 MDHEN and CDR2 SYDVKM. In nucleotides, the CDR3 is TGTGCCAGCAGTTTCCCCGGGAGCGGAATAACCCACACAGATACGCAGTATTTT. Its protein is CASSFPGSGITHTDTQYF.

Comments on this clone: A read error may account for a junction end that differs from germline. J is TRBJ1-2 and V is TRBV6-5; D ambiguous. In germline, CDR1 is MNHEY, CDR2 SVGAGI. CDR3 length: 12 amino acids. As DNA, the CDR3 is TGTGCCAGCACTTACATGGACTATGGCTACACCTTC. As protein: CASTYMDYGYTF.

The chain recombines TRBV7-3 with TRBJ1-1; weak D call: TRBD1 (5 bases). Germline CDR1 reads SGHTA; CDR2 reads FQGTGA. CDR3 size: 13 residues. V gave up 1 base and J gave up 3 bases, with 6 bases separating them. The CDR3 reads CASSLKTDTEAFF. The CDR3 DNA follows: TGTGCCAGCAGCTTAAAGACAGACACTGAAGCTTTCTTT.

The rearrangement links TRBV28 to TRBJ2-1, with TRBD1 identical over 7 bases. The CDR3 contains 16 residues. CDR1 MDHEN and CDR2 SYDVKM come from the germline V gene. The V and J ends lost 3 bases and 5 bases, in that order; junction bases with no gene match: 10. Here the CDR3 reads CASSFLGQDQDNEQFF. CDR3 bases: TGTGCCAGCAGTTTCCTAGGACAGGATCAGGACAATGAGCAGTTCTTC.

The V and J genes are TRBV19 and TRBJ2-7; D call uncertain. This CDR3 is 14 amino acids long. Germline V gene data show CDR1 as LNHDA and CDR2 as SQIVND (reference sequence). The germline V and J ends were trimmed by 6 bases and 0 bases, with 12 bases remaining between them. In nucleotides, the CDR3 is TGTGCCAGTAGGGACGGAGCCTTCTCCTACGAGCAGTACTTC. Translated: CASRDGAFSYEQYF.

This chain joins TRBV18 and TRBJ2-1, with TRBD2 as a possible D gene (6 bases). There are 15 residues in the CDR3. Germline V gene sequence: CDR1 KGHSH, CDR2 LQKENI. V was pared by 4 bases and J by 10 bases, with 20 bases between. CDR3 DNA: TGTGCCAGCTCACTCGAGGCTAGCGACGCGACGGAGCAGTTCTTC. Its protein is CASSLEASDATEQFF.

The chain links TRBV5-1 to TRBJ2-5, with D unclear. Germline CDR1 SGHRS, CDR2 YFSETQ. Trimming shortened V by 0 bases and J by 2 bases, and 14 bases separated the two germline ends. The CDR3 is 16 residues long. Here the CDR3 reads CASSLGFIGRQETQYF. The CDR3 nucleotides read TGCGCCAGCAGCTTGGGCTTTATAGGCAGACAAGAGACCCAGTACTTC.

This chain connects TRBV6-6 to TRBJ1-4; D is unresolved. V was clipped by 0 bases and J by 7 bases, with 15 bases between them. The germline V gene encodes CDR1 MNHNY and CDR2 SVGAGI (reference sequence). The CDR3 is 16 amino acids. In DNA, the CDR3 is TGTGCCAGCAGTTACTCCTCATCGCCTCACCTTGAAAAACTGTTTTTT. This codes for CASSYSSSPHLEKLFF.

J is TRBJ1-3 and V is TRBV19; tentative D call: TRBD1 (6 bases). The germline gives CDR1 LNHDA, CDR2 SQIVND (reference sequence). V dropped 9 bases and J dropped 0 bases, with 12 bases sitting between them. This CDR3 comprises 14 residues. The CDR3 DNA is TGTGCCAGCGTACAGGGTATCTCTGGAAACACCATATATTTT. Encoded protein: CASVQGISGNTIYF.

This sequence joins TRBV28 and TRBJ2-7; 8 positions match TRBD1. The germline gives CDR1 MDHEN, CDR2 SYDVKM. V lost 5 bases and J lost 3; bases outside the gene matches: 6. This CDR3 comprises 14 residues. CDR3 nucleotides: TGTGCCAGCAGTCCGGGACAGGCCCACTACGAGCAGTACTTC. Translation: CASSPGQAHYEQYF.

V gene TRBV28 combines with J gene TRBJ2-5; 7 bases align to TRBD2. CDR3 length equals 17 residues. With 2 bases clipped from V and 0 bases from J, the junction kept 9 bases outside the gene matches. The germline V gene has CDR1 MDHEN and CDR2 SYDVKM. The CDR3 sequence: CASSLTGLNKYQETQYF. The CDR3 coding sequence is TGTGCCAGCAGTTTAACGGGACTAAATAAGTACCAAGAGACCCAGTACTTC.